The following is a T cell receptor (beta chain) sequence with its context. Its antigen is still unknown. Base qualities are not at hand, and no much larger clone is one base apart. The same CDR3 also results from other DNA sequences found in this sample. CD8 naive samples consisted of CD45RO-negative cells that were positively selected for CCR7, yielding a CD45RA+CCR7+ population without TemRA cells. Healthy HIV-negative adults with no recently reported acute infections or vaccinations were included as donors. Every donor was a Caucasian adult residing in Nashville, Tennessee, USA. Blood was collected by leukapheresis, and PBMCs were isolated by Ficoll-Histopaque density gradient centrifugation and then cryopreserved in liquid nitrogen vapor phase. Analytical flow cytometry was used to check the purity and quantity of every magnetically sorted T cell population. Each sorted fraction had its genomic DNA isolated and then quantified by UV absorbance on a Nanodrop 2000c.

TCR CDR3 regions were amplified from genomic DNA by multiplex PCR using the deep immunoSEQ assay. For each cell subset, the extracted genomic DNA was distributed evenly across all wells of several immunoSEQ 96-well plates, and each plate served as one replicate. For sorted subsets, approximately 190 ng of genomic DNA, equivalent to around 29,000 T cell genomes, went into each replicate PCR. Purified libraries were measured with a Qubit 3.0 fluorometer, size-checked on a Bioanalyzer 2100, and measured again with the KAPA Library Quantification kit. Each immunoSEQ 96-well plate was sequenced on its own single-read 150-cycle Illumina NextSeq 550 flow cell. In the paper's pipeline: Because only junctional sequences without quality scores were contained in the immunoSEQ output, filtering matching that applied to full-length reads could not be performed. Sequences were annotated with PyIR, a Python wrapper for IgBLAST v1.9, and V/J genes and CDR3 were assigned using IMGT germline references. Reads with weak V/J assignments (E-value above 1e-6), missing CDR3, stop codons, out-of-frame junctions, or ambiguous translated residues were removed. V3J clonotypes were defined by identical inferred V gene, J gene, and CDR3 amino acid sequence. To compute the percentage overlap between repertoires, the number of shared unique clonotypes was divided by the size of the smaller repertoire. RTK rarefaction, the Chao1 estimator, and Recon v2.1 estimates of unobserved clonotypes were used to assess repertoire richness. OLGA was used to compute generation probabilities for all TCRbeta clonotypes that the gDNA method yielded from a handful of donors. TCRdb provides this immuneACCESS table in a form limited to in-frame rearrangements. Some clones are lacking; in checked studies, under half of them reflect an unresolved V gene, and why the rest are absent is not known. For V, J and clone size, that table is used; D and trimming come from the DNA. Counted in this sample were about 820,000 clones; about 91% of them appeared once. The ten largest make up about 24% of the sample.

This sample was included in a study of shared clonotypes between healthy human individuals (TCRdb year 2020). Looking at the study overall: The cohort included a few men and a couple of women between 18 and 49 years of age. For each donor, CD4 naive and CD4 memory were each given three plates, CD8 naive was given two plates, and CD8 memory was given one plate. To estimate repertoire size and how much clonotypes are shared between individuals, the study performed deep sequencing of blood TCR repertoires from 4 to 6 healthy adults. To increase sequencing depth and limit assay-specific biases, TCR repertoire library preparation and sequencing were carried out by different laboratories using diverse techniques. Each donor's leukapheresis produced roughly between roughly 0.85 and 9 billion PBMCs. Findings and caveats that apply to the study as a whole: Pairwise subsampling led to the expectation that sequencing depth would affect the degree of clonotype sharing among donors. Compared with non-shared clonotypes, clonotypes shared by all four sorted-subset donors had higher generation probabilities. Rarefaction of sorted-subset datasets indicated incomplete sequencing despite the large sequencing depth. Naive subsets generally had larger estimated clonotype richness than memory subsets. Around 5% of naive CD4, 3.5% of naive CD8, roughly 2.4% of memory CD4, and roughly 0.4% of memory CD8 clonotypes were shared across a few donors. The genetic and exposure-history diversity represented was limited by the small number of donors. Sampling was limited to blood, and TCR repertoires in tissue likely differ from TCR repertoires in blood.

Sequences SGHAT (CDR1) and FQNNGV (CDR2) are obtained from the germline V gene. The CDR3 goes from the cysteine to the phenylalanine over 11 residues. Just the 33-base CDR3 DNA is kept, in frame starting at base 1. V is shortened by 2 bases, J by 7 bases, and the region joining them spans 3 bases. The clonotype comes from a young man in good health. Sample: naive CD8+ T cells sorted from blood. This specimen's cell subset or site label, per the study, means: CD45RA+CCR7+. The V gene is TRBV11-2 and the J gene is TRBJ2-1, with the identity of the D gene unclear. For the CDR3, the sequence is CASSLTNEQFF. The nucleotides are TGTGCCAGCAGCTTAACAAATGAGCAGTTCTTC.